This T cell receptor (beta chain) is drawn from a study of technical replicates of blood from several donors listed by TCRdb under 2017. The CDR3, cysteine through phenylalanine, is 16 amino acids long. Just CDR3 DNA is preserved here, 48 bases in frame from base 1. Looking up the germline V gene yields CDR1 SGDLS and CDR2 YYNGEE. Trimming at the junction amounts to 0 bases on V and 0 bases on J, and the germline ends lie 9 bases apart. Library construction relied on the immunoSEQ multiplex PCR assay. TCRdb took over this immuneACCESS table, retaining in-frame rearrangements with V and J assigned. Such tables are incomplete; in checked studies, under half of the missing clones stem from an unresolved V gene, and the remainder is unexplained. This sample comprises 50,000 to 65,000 clones, around 92% of them detected only once. Of the sample, approximately 4.8% is held by the ten largest clones. About this clone: Its antigen is currently not known. Per-base qualities were not stored, and no clone one base away is much larger.

Sequences were obtained from PBMCs. The V gene is TRBV9 and the J gene is TRBJ2-2; a tentative D call is TRBD1 (5 bases match). The receptor was derived from a human donor in good health. Some clones in this sample may be carry-over from other donors' samples. CDR3 protein: CASSVASQANTGELFF. The bases are TGTGCCAGCAGCGTAGCTTCACAGGCGAACACCGGGGAGCTGTTTTTT.